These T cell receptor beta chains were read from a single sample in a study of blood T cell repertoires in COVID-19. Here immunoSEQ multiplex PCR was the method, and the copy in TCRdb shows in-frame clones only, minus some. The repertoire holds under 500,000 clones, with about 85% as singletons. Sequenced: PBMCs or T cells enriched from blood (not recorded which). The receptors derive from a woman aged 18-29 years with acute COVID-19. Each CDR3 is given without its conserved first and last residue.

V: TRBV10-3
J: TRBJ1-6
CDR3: AISEEEENSPLH

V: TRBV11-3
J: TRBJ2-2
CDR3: ASRDRTGGSGELF

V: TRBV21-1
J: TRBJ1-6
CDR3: ASSKLCTGKGNSPLH

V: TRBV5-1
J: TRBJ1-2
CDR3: ASSLAGGENYGYT

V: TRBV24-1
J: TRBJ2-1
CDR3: ATSGTSGSNEQF

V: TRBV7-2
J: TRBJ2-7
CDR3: ASSLGGQEQY

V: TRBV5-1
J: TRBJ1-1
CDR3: ASSGTGALEATEAF

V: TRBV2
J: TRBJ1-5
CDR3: ASSEETRGPQH

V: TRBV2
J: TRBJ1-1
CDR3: ATGGAYTEAF

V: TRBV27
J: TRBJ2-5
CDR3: ASSEGGTQY

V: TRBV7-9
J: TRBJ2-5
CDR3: ASSFSRRGVETQY

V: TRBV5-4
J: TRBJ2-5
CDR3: ASSEGGETQY

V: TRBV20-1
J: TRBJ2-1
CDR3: SASTLAGNEQF

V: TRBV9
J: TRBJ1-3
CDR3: ASSIQDYAGNTIY

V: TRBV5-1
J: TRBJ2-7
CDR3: ASSLHGGDDYEQY

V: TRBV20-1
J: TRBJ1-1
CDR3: SATGGTEAF

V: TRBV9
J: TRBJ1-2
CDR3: ASSVRQDRDREDGYT

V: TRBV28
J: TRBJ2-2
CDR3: ASSLGSGTGELF

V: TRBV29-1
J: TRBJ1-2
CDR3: SVDTGSSGYT

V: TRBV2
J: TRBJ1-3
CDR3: ASSDLPTVSGNTIY

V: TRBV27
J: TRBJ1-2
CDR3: ASSSRVANYGYT

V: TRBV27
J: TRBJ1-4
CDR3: ASSLGWNREKLF

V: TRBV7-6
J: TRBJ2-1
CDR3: ASSSRGTSGSSGGEQF

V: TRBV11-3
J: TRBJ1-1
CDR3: ASSPSYRDTEAF

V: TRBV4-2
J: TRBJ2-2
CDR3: ASSRTGTVDGELF

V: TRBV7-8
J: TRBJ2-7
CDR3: ASSLALSLDEQY

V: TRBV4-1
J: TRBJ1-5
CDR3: ASSHTGTGIQPQH

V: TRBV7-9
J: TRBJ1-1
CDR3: ASSYYLETEAF

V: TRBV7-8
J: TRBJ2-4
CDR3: ASSSGTGPSGIQY

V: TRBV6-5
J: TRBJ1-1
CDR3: ASSRTTTEAF